What follows describes a single T cell receptor (beta chain). Its antigen is currently unknown. This specimen includes other DNA sequences encoding the same CDR3. Nashville, Tennessee was home to all donors, each a Caucasian adult. Germline V gene data show CDR1 as SEHNR and CDR2 as FQNEAQ (reference sequence). The length of the CDR3 is 12 residues. Trimming took 1 base from V and 6 from J, leaving 4 bases between them. This record belongs to a study of shared clonotypes between healthy human individuals. The study's findings and limits: Researchers sampled blood only, noting tissue repertoires likely differ.

The run depth of the assay was deep. Some clones are missing from TCRdb's copy, which holds only in-frame ones; the method was immunoSEQ multiplex PCR. The sample yields 450,000 to 500,000 clones, approximately 82% seen once. This clonotype originated in a woman aged 40 to 50 in good health. Some clones in this sample may be carry-over from other donors' samples. The rearrangement links TRBV7-9 to TRBJ1-5; D is ambiguous. Source material: PBMCs. The CDR3 here is CASSLEGQPQHF. The CDR3 DNA is TGTGCCAGCAGCTTAGAGGGTCAGCCCCAGCATTTT.